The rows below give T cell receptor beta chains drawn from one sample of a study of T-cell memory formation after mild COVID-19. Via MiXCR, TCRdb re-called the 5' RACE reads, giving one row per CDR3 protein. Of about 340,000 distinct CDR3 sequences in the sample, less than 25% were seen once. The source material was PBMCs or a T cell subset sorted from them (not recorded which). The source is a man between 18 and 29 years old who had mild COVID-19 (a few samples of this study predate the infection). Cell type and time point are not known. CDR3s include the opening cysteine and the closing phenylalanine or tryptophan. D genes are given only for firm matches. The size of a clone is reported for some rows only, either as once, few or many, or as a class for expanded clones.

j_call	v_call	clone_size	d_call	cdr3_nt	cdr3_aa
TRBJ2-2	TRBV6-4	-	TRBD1	TGTGCCAGCAGTCGGACAGGGGGCGCCGCCGGGGAGCTGTTTTTT	CASSRTGGAAGELFF
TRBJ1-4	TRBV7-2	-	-	TGTGCCAGCAGCTTATTCGGGCAGAGAAATGAAAAACTGTTTTTT	CASSLFGQRNEKLFF
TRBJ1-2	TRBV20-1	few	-	TGCAGTGCTAGAGATCATGGGAGGATGGACTATGGCTACACCTTC	CSARDHGRMDYGYTF
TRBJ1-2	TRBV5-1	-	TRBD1	TGCGCCAGCAGCGTAGGACAGGGATATAACTATGGCTACACCTTC	CASSVGQGYNYGYTF
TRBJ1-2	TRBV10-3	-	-	TGTGCCATCAGTGAGTCAGGGGTAGGCGGCTACACCTTC	CAISESGVGGYTF
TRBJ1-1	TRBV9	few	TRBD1	TGTGCCAGCAGCGTGGAGGGACAGGGAAAAACTGAAGCTTTCTTT	CASSVEGQGKTEAFF
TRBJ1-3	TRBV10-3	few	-	TGTGCCATCAGTGAGTCGATGGGCAGTGCCTCTGGAAACACCATATATTTT	CAISESMGSASGNTIYF
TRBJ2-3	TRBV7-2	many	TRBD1	TGTGCCAGCAGCTCATCAGGGGGAATCGGAGATACGCAGTATTTT	CASSSSGGIGDTQYF
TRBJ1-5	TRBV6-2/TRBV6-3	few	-	TGTGCCAGCAGTGCCCCGTCGGGGGGGAGAGGTCAGCCCCAGCATTTT	CASSAPSGGRGQPQHF
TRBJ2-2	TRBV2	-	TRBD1	TGTGCCAGCAGTGAGTGGACAGGGAGAACCGGGGAGCTGTTTTTT	CASSEWTGRTGELFF
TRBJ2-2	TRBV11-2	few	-	TGTGCCAGCAGCCGACTCTCGCCCGGCGGGGAGCTGTTTTTT	CASSRLSPGGELFF
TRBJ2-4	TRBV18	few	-	TGTGCCAGCTCTCCGTCAGGGACAGCCAAAAACATTCAGTACTTC	CASSPSGTAKNIQYF
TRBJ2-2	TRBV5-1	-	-	TGCGCCAGCAGCTTGGACAGGGTCGACACCGGGGAGATGTTTTTT	CASSLDRVDTGEMFF
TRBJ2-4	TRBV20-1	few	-	TGCAGTGGGGGGGTAGACAGCAAAAACATTCAGTACTTC	CSGGVDSKNIQYF
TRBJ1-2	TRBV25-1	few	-	TGTGCCAGCAGTGAACTTGCTAACTATGGCTACACCTTC	CASSELANYGYTF
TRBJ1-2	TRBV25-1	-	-	TGTGCCAGCAGTGAGGCAGGCGGAGCTAACTATGGCTACACCTTC	CASSEAGGANYGYTF
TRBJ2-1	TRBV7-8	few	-	TGTGCCAGCAGCTTACTTCGGAGGAATGAGCAGTTCTTC	CASSLLRRNEQFF
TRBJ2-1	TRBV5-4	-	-	TGTGCCAGCAGCAACAGGGTTTTGGGTGAGCAGTTCTTC	CASSNRVLGEQFF
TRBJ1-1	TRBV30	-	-	TGTGCCTGGAGTGTACTCCTGAACACTGAAGCTTTCTTT	CAWSVLLNTEAFF
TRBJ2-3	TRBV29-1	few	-	TGCAGCGTTCGTCCAGGGGTAAACACAGATACGCAGTATTTT	CSVRPGVNTDTQYF
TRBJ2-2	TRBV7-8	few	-	TGTGCCAGCAGCCCAAGACAGGCAAAGAACACCGGGGAGCTGTTTTTT	CASSPRQAKNTGELFF
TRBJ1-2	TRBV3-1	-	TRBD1	TGTGCCAGCAGCCAAGATCGGACAGGGGTTGGCTACACCTTC	CASSQDRTGVGYTF
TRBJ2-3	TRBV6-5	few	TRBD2	TGTGCCAGCAGTCCCCTGGGAGCGGGGGCAATTGGGGATACGCAGTATTTT	CASSPLGAGAIGDTQYF
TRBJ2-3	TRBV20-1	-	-	TGCAGTGCTGGTGGAGATACGCAGTATTTT	CSAGGDTQYF
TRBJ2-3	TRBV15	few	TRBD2	TGTGCCACCAGCAGGCTAGCGGGCGGGTTCGGGGATACGCAGTATTTT	CATSRLAGGFGDTQYF
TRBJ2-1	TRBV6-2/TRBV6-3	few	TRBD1	TGTGCCAGCAGTTACTCCCCGACAGGGGGCAATGAGCAGTTCTTC	CASSYSPTGGNEQFF
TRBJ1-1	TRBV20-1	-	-	TGCAGTGCTATTGGACCGAGAGGTTTCTTT	CSAIGPRGFF
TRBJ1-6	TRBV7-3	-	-	TGTGCCAGCAGCCAGGGAGGGACTAATTCACCCCTCCACTTT	CASSQGGTNSPLHF
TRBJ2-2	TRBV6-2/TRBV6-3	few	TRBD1	TGTGCCAGCAGCGACCTTCCCGGCGGGACAGGGCGGCCCGGGGAGCTGTTTTTT	CASSDLPGGTGRPGELFF
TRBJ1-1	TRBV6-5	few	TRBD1	TGTGCCAGCAGTTCTCCTCATAGTCCGACAGGGAGGGACACTGAAGCTTTCTTT	CASSSPHSPTGRDTEAFF
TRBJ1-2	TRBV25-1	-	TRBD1	TGTGCCAGCAGTGAATTTAATTCAGGGGGCTGGATTGGTGGCTACACCTTC	CASSEFNSGGWIGGYTF
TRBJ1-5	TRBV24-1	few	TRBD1	TGTGCCACCGGAAGGGGGGGACAGGGGATCGGGATTAGCAATCAGCCCCAGCATTTT	CATGRGGQGIGISNQPQHF
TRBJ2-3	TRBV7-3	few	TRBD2	TGTGCCAGCAGCTTAAGGGGGAGGGCAGATACGCAGTATTTT	CASSLRGRADTQYF
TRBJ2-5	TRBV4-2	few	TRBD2	TGTGCCAGCAGCCAAGATGGGACTAGCGGGGTCCGGGGGACCCAGTACTTC	CASSQDGTSGVRGTQYF
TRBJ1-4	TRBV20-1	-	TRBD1	TGCAGTGCAAATGGACAGGGCGGGGGTGAAAAACTGTTTTTT	CSANGQGGGEKLFF
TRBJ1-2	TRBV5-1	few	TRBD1	TGCGCCAGCAGCGCACAGGGGAGAGGTGGCTACACCTTC	CASSAQGRGGYTF